Shown below are 8 T cell receptor beta chains from a single sample sequenced in a study of T cells expressing NK-cell markers. TCRdb reanalyzed the 5' RACE reads and collapses them to one entry per CDR3 protein, without DNA. Its listing shows 350,000 to 500,000 distinct CDR3 sequences. Sequenced input: blood T cells: a sorted CD56 or NKG2C T cell subset, CD4+ or CD8+ T cells, or bulk PBMC T cells (not recorded which). All receptors derive from a woman between 18 and 75 years old in good health.

The chain's CDR3 is CASSLERGYSYNEQFF. V usage is TRBV5-1 and J usage is TRBJ2-1; lacking DNA, the TRBD2 call made by TCRdb goes unchecked. CDR3 length equals 16 residues. Germline values: CDR1 SGHRS, CDR2 YFSETQ.

The chain carries TRBV10-3 and TRBJ1-5; TCRdb picks TRBD1, but there is no DNA to check that call. Germline-derived CDR1 and CDR2 are ENHRY and SYGVKD. The CDR3 extends over 12 amino acids. CDR3 sequence reads: CLTAGGGQPQHF.

The chain has TRBV5-1 and TRBJ2-2; TCRdb gives TRBD1 as the D gene, but with no DNA this cannot be confirmed. Germline V gene sequence: CDR1 SGHRS, CDR2 YFSETQ. The CDR3 length is 17 residues. The CDR3 is CASSLALQGLNTGELFF.

The J gene is TRBJ1-6, the V gene TRBV7-2; the D call of TRBD1 rests on TCRdb alone, since no DNA is present to check it. Germline V gene sequence: CDR1 SGHTA, CDR2 FQGNSA. This CDR3 spans 17 amino acids. CDR3 sequence reads: CASSPGVGRTYNSPLHF.

The J gene is TRBJ2-1, the V gene TRBV7-2; TCRdb reports TRBD2, a call that lacks DNA to check it against. CDR1 and CDR2 from the germline V gene are SGHTA and FQGNSA. The CDR3 loop spans 11 amino acids. The CDR3 here is CASSSLAEQFF.

The chain carries TRBV5-1 and TRBJ2-1; the TRBD2 assignment by TCRdb is unverifiable without DNA. The CDR3 sequence is 17 residues long. Germline V gives CDR1 SGHRS, CDR2 YFSETQ. CDR3 loop: CASTRTSGTTAYNEQFF.

The chain has TRBV7-2 and TRBJ2-3; checking the TCRdb D call of TRBD1 is not possible without DNA. The CDR3 totals 15 residues. Germline lookup yields CDR1 SGHTA and CDR2 FQGNSA. CDR3 loop: CASSVSGGYTDTQYF.

The chain carries TRBV4-3 and TRBJ1-5. CDR3 length: 15 amino acids. CDR1 and CDR2 from the germline V gene are LGHNA and YSLEER. The CDR3 sequence: CASSQGVSLNQPQHF.